This TCR beta chain is from a study of Tregs in tolerant kidney transplant recipients. Points on this clone: The CDR3 end is not reached by the read, which stops 3 residues before it; the germline J gene fills it in.

Profiling relied on immunoSEQ multiplex PCR, and the TCRdb table lists in-frame clones only, not all of them. The repertoire table contains approximately 31,000 clones. Germline assignment: CDR1 SGHDT and CDR2 YYEEEE. V shed 0 bases and J shed 5 bases, with 6 bases lying between them. This CDR3 contains 12 residues. Unstimulated Tregs (CD4+CD25+CD127-) and CD4+CD25- non-Tregs were sorted from PBMCs. This TCR came from a human donor who received a combined kidney and bone marrow transplant. This rearrangement joins TRBV5-6 to TRBJ2-7, with D unclear. The sequencing here drew on CD8+ T cells from blood, taken before the transplant. The part of the CDR3 DNA that was read is TGTGCCAGCAGCTTGGGTAGGGACGAG. As protein: CASSLGRDE. The whole CDR3 sequence reads CASSLGRDEQYF.